These 8 T cell receptor beta chains came from one sample sequenced in a study of cytomegalovirus exposure and HLA in healthy donors. Vbeta (60) and Jbeta (13) primers were used in the PCR. TCRdb's table, derived via immunoSEQ multiplex PCR, lists solely in-frame clones and lacks some. In the table there are 55,000 or so clones, around 70% of which are singletons. Material: PBMCs. These receptors were collected from a man younger than 35 in good health and CMV-seronegative.

This rearrangement joins TRBV10-2 to TRBJ1-2; possibly TRBD1 for D (5 bases). Trimming left V 7 bases short and J 7 bases short, with 16 bases between. This CDR3 contains 13 residues. Germline lookup yields CDR1 WSHSY and CDR2 SAAADI. CDR3 sequence reads: CASTHDQGIGYTF. Here the CDR3 DNA reads TGCGCCAGCACTCACGACCAGGGAATTGGCTACACCTTC.

This CDR3 reads CASSLGGSGNTIYF. Written as DNA, the CDR3 is TGTGCCAGCAGTCTGGGAGGCTCTGGAAACACCATATATTTT. The chain links TRBV28 to TRBJ1-3; D uncertain. Per germline, CDR1 MDHEN and CDR2 SYDVKM. The CDR3 extends over 14 amino acids. V was clipped by 5 bases and J by 0 bases, with 8 bases between them.

This rearrangement joins TRBV6-1 to TRBJ1-5; 8 bases are a match to TRBD1. There are 13 residues in the CDR3. Germline CDR1 MNHNS, CDR2 SASEGT. V shed 6 bases, J shed 7 bases, and the junction held 5 bases outside the gene matches. The CDR3 reads CASRPQGGQPQHF. CDR3 coding DNA: TGTGCCAGCAGACCACAGGGGGGACAGCCCCAGCATTTT.

The CDR3 nucleotides read TGTGCCAGCAGCTTTCGGCAGGGAAATACTGAAGCTTTCTTT. Protein: CASSFRQGNTEAFF. This chain uses TRBV5-6 with TRBJ1-1; maybe TRBD1 (5 bases). V lost 2 bases and J lost 5, with 13 bases in between. Germline lookup yields CDR1 SGHDT and CDR2 YYEEEE. The CDR3 totals 14 residues.

The chain uses TRBV5-1 and TRBJ2-7; 9 nucleotides match TRBD2. Trimming removed 2 bases from V and 5 bases from J; junction bases left unmatched: 5. This CDR3 is built from 14 residues. Germline V gives CDR1 SGHRS, CDR2 YFSETQ. CDR3 in DNA: TGCGCCAGCAGCTTAGCGGGAGGCGGCCACGAGCAGTACTTC. This sequence encodes CASSLAGGGHEQYF.

The table lists this clone with a count of one. A junction boundary mismatches the germline segment, possibly from a read error. The chain couples TRBV11-3 to TRBJ2-2, with D possibly TRBD1 on 5 matching bases. The CDR3 is 14 residues long. Germline values: CDR1 SGHNT, CDR2 YENEEA. CDR3 sequence (DNA): TGTGCCAGCAGCCTAGACAGATCGAACGGGGAGCTGTTTTTT. It encodes CASSLDRSNGELFF.

The genes are TRBV5-1 and TRBJ2-7; 9 positions agree with TRBD1. Trimming at V came to 4 bases and at J to 4 bases, leaving 15 bases not matched to a gene. The CDR3 consists of 17 residues. The germline gives CDR1 SGHRS, CDR2 YFSETQ. The CDR3 DNA is TGCGCCAGCAGCACGGACAGGGGCCAAACCCTAACTTACGAGCAGTACTTC. Protein sequence: CASSTDRGQTLTYEQYF.

This chain connects TRBV7-9 to TRBJ1-4, with 9 nucleotides matching TRBD1. Germline V gives CDR1 SEHNR, CDR2 FQNEAQ (reference sequence). The CDR3 has 16 residues. The V gene end was trimmed by 4 bases and the J gene end by 4 bases; junction bases not matched to a gene: 7. The CDR3 DNA is TGTGCCAGCAGCTCCTCCGGGACAGGGCTTAATGAAAAACTGTTTTTT. Its translation: CASSSSGTGLNEKLFF.